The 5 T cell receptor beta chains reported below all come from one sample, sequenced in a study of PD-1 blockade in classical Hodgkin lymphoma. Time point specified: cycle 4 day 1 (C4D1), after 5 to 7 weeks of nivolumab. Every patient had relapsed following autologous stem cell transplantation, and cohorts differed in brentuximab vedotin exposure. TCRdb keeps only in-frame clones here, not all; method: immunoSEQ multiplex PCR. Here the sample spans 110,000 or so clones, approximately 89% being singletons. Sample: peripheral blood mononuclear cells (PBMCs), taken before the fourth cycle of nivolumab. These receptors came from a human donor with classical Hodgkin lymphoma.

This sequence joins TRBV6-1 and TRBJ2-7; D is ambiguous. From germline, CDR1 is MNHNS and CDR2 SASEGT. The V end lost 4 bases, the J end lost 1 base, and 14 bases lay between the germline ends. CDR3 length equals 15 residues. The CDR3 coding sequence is TGTGCCAGCAGTGTCCAGGAAGGCTTTTCCTACGAGCAGTACTTC. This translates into CASSVQEGFSYEQYF.

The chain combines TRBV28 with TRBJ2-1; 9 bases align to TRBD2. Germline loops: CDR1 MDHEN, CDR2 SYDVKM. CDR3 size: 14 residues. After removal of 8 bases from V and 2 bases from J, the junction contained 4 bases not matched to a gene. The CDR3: CASARTSAYNEQFF. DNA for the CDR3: TGTGCCAGCGCTCGGACTAGCGCCTACAATGAGCAGTTCTTC.

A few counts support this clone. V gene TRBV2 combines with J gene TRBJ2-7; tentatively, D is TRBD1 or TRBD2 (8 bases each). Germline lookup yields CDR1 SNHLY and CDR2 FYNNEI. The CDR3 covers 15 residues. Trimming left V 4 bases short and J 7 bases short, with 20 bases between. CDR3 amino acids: CASSVAGQGAGEQYF. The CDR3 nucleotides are TGTGCCAGCAGTGTAGCGGGGCAGGGGGCGGGTGAGCAGTACTTC.

The CDR3: CASSPGLAGVSGTDTQYF. DNA of the CDR3: TGTGCCAGCAGTCCGGGACTAGCGGGAGTATCTGGCACAGATACGCAGTATTTT. The chain uses TRBV28 and TRBJ2-3; TRBD2 aligns across 14 bases. With 5 bases clipped from V and 1 base from J, the junction kept 8 bases outside the gene matches. This CDR3 contains 18 residues. CDR1 is MDHEN and CDR2 is SYDVKM in the germline V gene.

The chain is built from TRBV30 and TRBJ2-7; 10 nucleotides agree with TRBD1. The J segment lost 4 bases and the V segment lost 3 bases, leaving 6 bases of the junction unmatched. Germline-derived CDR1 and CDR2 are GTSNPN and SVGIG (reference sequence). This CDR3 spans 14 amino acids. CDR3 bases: TGTGCCTGGAGGGCGGGACAGGGGACGTACGAGCAGTACTTC. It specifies CAWRAGQGTYEQYF.